This entry lists 17 T cell receptor beta chains sequenced from one sample in a study of cytomegalovirus exposure and HLA in healthy donors. In the PCR, 60 Vbeta and 13 Jbeta primers were used. Generated by immunoSEQ multiplex PCR, the TCRdb table keeps only in-frame clones and is missing some. The table for this sample gives some 120,000 clones. Specimen: PBMCs. The receptors derive from a young man in good health and CMV-seronegative.

V is TRBV6-1 and J is TRBJ1-4; D is perhaps TRBD1 (6 bases). Trimming removed 10 bases at V and 4 bases at J, with 19 bases between. Germline V gene data show CDR1 as MNHNS and CDR2 as SASEGT. The length of the CDR3 is 15 residues. The CDR3 nucleotides read TGTGCCACCACGCGAGCGACAGGCTTTAATGAAAAACTGTTTTTT. Translation: CATTRATGFNEKLFF.

The gene calls are TRBV7-9 and TRBJ2-1, with 9 bases lining up with TRBD2. Germline assignment: CDR1 SEHNR and CDR2 FQNEAQ (reference sequence). V trimming: 5 bases; J trimming: 9 bases; junction bases outside the gene matches: 17. The CDR3 is 17 amino acids. CDR3 nucleotide sequence: TGTGCCAGCAGCCCCAACCTAGGCGGGGGGGTTTTAGGTGAGCAGTTCTTC. It is translated as CASSPNLGGGVLGEQFF.

The chain combines TRBV2 with TRBJ2-3; 11 bases are shared with TRBD2. V lost 7 bases to trimming and J lost 2 bases; unmatched junction nucleotides: 8. Germline V gene lookup returns CDR1 SNHLY and CDR2 FYNNEI. This CDR3 region has 16 residues. CDR3 nucleotide sequence: TGTGCCAGCACCTCCCTAGCGGGGGGCCTCACAGATACGCAGTATTTT. This encodes CASTSLAGGLTDTQYF. Complete variable domain (other parts from reference TRBV2 and TRBJ2-3): EPEVTQTPSHQVTQMGQEVILRCVPISNHLYFYWYRQILGQKVEFLVSFYNNEISEKSEIFDDQFSVERPDGSNFTLKIRSTKLEDSAMYFCASTSLAGGLTDTQYFGPGTRLTVL.

This rearrangement joins TRBV21-1 to TRBJ1-2; no check of the table's D call, TRBD1, against the DNA was made. TRBV21-1 is given as a pseudogene. CDR3 length: 17 residues. CDR3 loop: CASSKGVGDRAPYGYTF. The CDR3 coding sequence is TGTGCCAGCAGCAAAGGGGTGGGGGACAGGGCCCCCTATGGCTACACCTTC.

The chain recombines TRBV7-7 with TRBJ2-1; 8 bases are a match to TRBD1. Germline CDR1 SSHAT, CDR2 FNYEAQ (reference sequence). This CDR3 is 16 amino acids long. Trimming removed 5 bases from V and 2 bases from J; junction bases left unmatched: 8. The CDR3 DNA follows: TGTGCCAGCAGCATCTTGACAGGGGTCACCTACAATGAGCAGTTCTTC. The encoded protein is CASSILTGVTYNEQFF.

The rearrangement uses TRBV5-5 and TRBJ2-4, with 10 bases identical to TRBD1. V gave up 6 bases and J gave up 5 bases; unmatched junction bases: 5. Germline CDR1 SGHKS, CDR2 YYEKEE (reference sequence). The CDR3 consists of 14 residues. As DNA, the CDR3 is TGTGCCAGCAACCCGGGACAGGGGCAAAACATTCAGTACTTC. The encoded protein is CASNPGQGQNIQYF.

This rearrangement joins TRBV4-3 to TRBJ1-6; no definite D call. The V and J ends lost 6 bases and 13 bases respectively, with 19 bases between them. CDR1 is LGHNA and CDR2 is YSLEER in the germline V gene. The CDR3 has 14 amino acids. CDR3 residues: CASRSSPNSGPLHF. Written as DNA, the CDR3 is TGCGCCAGCAGGTCAAGTCCCAATTCCGGGCCCCTCCACTTT.

V is TRBV6-5 and J is TRBJ1-5; 11 bases map to TRBD1. The CDR3 extends over 16 amino acids. J was trimmed by 7 bases and V by 3 bases; bases with no gene match: 8. Germline CDR1 MNHEY, CDR2 SVGAGI. The DNA for the CDR3 is TGTGCCAGCAGTTATTTGGACAGGGGGCGGTTACAGCCCCAGCATTTT. This encodes CASSYLDRGRLQPQHF.

J is TRBJ2-3 and V is TRBV5-1, with TRBD1 matching 8 bases. From germline, CDR1 is SGHRS and CDR2 YFSETQ. This CDR3 has 14 amino acids. The V and J ends lost 4 bases and 4 bases, in that order; junction bases with no gene match: 5. Here the CDR3 DNA reads TGCGCCAGCAGCGGACAGGGATCGGCAGATACGCAGTATTTT. Residues: CASSGQGSADTQYF.

V usage is TRBV27 and J usage is TRBJ2-7, with D perhaps TRBD1 (5 bases). The CDR3 runs 15 residues. The V end was cut by 6 bases, the J end by 1 base, with 16 bases between. CDR1 and CDR2 from the germline V gene are MNHEY and SMNVEV (reference sequence). This chain's CDR3 is CASSSLTGRSYEQYF. Written as DNA, the CDR3 is TGTGCCAGCAGCTCTCTAACAGGTCGGTCCTACGAGCAGTACTTC.

This sequence joins TRBV2 and TRBJ2-7, with 8 bases that match TRBD2. V trimming: 7 bases; J trimming: 0 bases; junction bases outside the gene matches: 8. From germline, CDR1 is SNHLY and CDR2 FYNNEI. CDR3 length: 15 residues. CDR3 protein: CASKASGGSSYEQYF. CDR3 coding DNA: TGTGCCAGCAAAGCCTCGGGAGGGAGCTCCTACGAGCAGTACTTC.

The chain joins TRBV18 to TRBJ2-7; 9 nucleotides match TRBD1. The trim removed 6 bases at V and 4 bases at J, leaving 4 bases unmatched. The germline gives CDR1 KGHSH, CDR2 LQKENI. The CDR3 totals 13 residues. The CDR3 DNA sequence: TGTGCCAGCTCCCCGGGGACAGGGTACGAGCAGTACTTC. Amino acids: CASSPGTGYEQYF.

The chain couples TRBV10-2 to TRBJ2-7; 15 bases align to TRBD2. The length of the CDR3 is 14 residues. Germline V gene lookup returns CDR1 WSHSY and CDR2 SAAADI. V shed 8 bases, J shed 4 bases, and the junction held 3 bases outside the gene matches. The CDR3 loop reads CASGLAGGPYEQYF. In DNA, the CDR3 is TGCGCCAGCGGACTAGCGGGGGGGCCTTACGAGCAGTACTTC.

This sequence joins TRBV28 and TRBJ1-5, with a possible D match to TRBD1 (5 bases). V lost 4 bases, J lost 7 bases, and 14 bases lay in between. The V gene's germline CDR1 is MDHEN and CDR2 SYDVKM. The CDR3 length is 14 residues. For the CDR3, the DNA is TGTGCCAGCAGTTCATCCCAGGGTTACCAGCCCCAGCATTTT. This encodes CASSSSQGYQPQHF. The full variable domain, in which reference TRBV28 and TRBJ1-5 provide the parts outside the CDR3, is DVKVTQSSRYLVKRTGEKVFLECVQDMDHENMFWYRQDPGLGLRLIYFSYDVKMKEKGDIPEGYSVSREKKERFSLILESASTNQTSMYLCASSSSQGYQPQHFGDGTRLSIL.

The chain has TRBV6-5 and TRBJ1-1, with D unclear. V was trimmed by 10 bases and J by 1 base, leaving 10 bases between them. The CDR3 length is 12 residues. Germline V gene sequence: CDR1 MNHEY, CDR2 SVGAGI. CDR3 nucleotide sequence: TGTGCCACCCGAGCAGGGAACACTGAAGCTTTCTTT. It specifies CATRAGNTEAFF.

The chain employs TRBV18 and TRBJ2-5, with D perhaps TRBD1 (7 bases). The CDR3 has 16 residues. Germline values: CDR1 KGHSH, CDR2 LQKENI. V was pared by 0 bases and J by 10 bases, with 21 bases between. CDR3 nucleotide sequence: TGTGCCAGCTCACCACCCACAGGGGAGGCCGGGAAGGGCCAGTACTTC. This gives the protein CASSPPTGEAGKGQYF.

This chain links TRBV6-6 with TRBJ2-3, with 9 bases matching TRBD2. The germline gives CDR1 MNHNY, CDR2 SVGAGI (reference sequence). The CDR3 spans 16 residues. Unmatched junction bases numbered 6, after V lost 0 bases and J lost 5 bases. The CDR3 region is CASSYSLASGEDTQYF. CDR3 nucleotide sequence: TGTGCCAGCAGTTACTCGTTGGCTAGCGGGGAAGATACGCAGTATTTT.